This T cell receptor (beta chain) was sequenced in a study of T cell repertoires in cytomegalovirus infection. Overall study context: CMV infection plus the matching HLA type was flagged by public TCR beta signatures.

This clonotype was seen repeatedly, ten times or more. Its target is unknown. Study results and limitations: Based on cumulative public TCR beta family frequency, carriers of CMV plus the relevant HLA were identified.

TCRdb fed the reads into MiXCR, producing one record per CDR3 protein. The table shows more than 85,000 distinct CDR3 sequences, with approximately 16% occurring only once. The sequence came from a human donor in good health (CMV status not recorded). Some clones in this sample may be carry-over from other donors' samples. Sequenced sample: PBMCs.

The CDR3 protein is CASSSFLQGPYSNQPQHF. CDR3 DNA sequence: TGTGCCAGCAGCTCTTTTTTACAGGGCCCCTATAGCAATCAGCCCCAGCATTTT. V gene TRBV7-2 combines with J gene TRBJ1-5; D possibly corresponds to TRBD1 (6 bases). This CDR3 has 18 amino acids. Germline loops: CDR1 SGHTA, CDR2 FQGNSA. Trimming left V 4 bases short and J 0 bases short, with 19 bases between.